A single sample is the source of the 17 T cell receptor beta chains below, sequenced in a study of CD8+CD57+ T cells in acquired aplastic anemia. Using genomic DNA as the template, TCR beta VDJ and CDR3 profiling was carried out. TCRdb independently ran MiXCR on the reads; one entry per CDR3 protein. The top ten clones hold under 8.5% of a sample with 250,000 to 350,000 distinct CDR3 sequences, roughly half of them seen once. Sequenced material: sorted CD4+, CD8+, or CD8+CD57+ T cells (not recorded which) from PBMCs. Receptors originate from a human donor with severe aplastic anemia or a healthy control (not recorded which).

This clonotype occurred many times. DNA of the CDR3: TGTGCCAGCAGGGGGACTGGACGGAGTAATAATTCACCCCTCCACTTT. Its translation: CASRGTGRSNNSPLHF. This rearrangement joins TRBV5-6 to TRBJ1-6, with D possibly being TRBD1 (5 bases). The germline V gene has CDR1 SGHDT and CDR2 YYEEEE. The CDR3 length is 16 residues. V lost 5 bases, J lost 5 bases, and 17 bases lay in between.

The chain has TRBV2 and TRBJ1-3; D may be TRBD1 (5 bases). V gave up 0 bases and J gave up 4 bases, with 10 bases separating them. Germline V lookup: CDR1 SNHLY, CDR2 FYNNEI. The CDR3 spans 15 residues. The CDR3 spells CASSEASGYGNTIYF. The CDR3 DNA sequence: TGTGCCAGCAGTGAAGCATCAGGGTACGGAAACACCATATATTTT.

In its sample, this clonotype was seen many times. The chain recombines TRBV5-6 with TRBJ2-7; TRBD1 or TRBD2 may be the D gene (5 bases each). V gave up 0 bases and J gave up 12 bases, with 13 bases separating them. Germline lookup yields CDR1 SGHDT and CDR2 YYEEEE. The CDR3 covers 12 residues. The DNA of the CDR3 is TGTGCCAGCAGCTTGGGGTTGGGGGAACGGTACTTC. This encodes CASSLGLGERYF.

Concerning this clonotype itself: Given a much more abundant clone one base away, this may be a read error. Here the CDR3 omits its conserved ending phenylalanine or tryptophan, so a read error is the likely source. The J gene is TRBJ1-4, the V gene TRBV6-6, with D perhaps TRBD1 (6 bases). The CDR3 has 15 amino acids. Germline CDR1 is MNHNY and CDR2 is SVGAGI (reference sequence). The V end was cut by 0 bases, the J end by 8 bases, with 13 bases between. The CDR3 sequence is CASSYSVRGWEKLFL. DNA for the CDR3: TGTGCCAGCAGTTACTCGGTCAGGGGATGGGAAAAACTGTTTCTT.

The sample holds many counts of this clonotype. This chain links TRBV20-1 with TRBJ1-1, with TRBD1 identical over 9 bases. The trim removed 3 bases at V and 4 bases at J, leaving 0 bases unmatched. Germline CDR1 is DFQATT and CDR2 is SNEGSKA (reference sequence). CDR3 length equals 12 residues. The CDR3 DNA follows: TGCAGTGCTAGGACAGGGGGCACTGAAGCTTTCTTT. This encodes CSARTGGTEAFF.

This rearrangement joins TRBV4-3 to TRBJ2-7, with D possibly being TRBD2 (5 bases). This CDR3 is built from 15 residues. Germline-derived CDR1 and CDR2 are LGHNA and YSLEER. Trimming took off 0 bases at V and 2 bases at J, with 11 bases between the two ends. The CDR3 region is CASSQDTGKAYEQYF. CDR3 nucleotide sequence: TGCGCCAGCAGCCAAGATACCGGGAAAGCCTACGAGCAGTACTTC.

This clonotype was seen a single time. The chain joins TRBV29-1 to TRBJ1-4, with 8 bases matching TRBD1. V lost 4 bases, J lost 8 bases, and 6 bases stayed unmatched. This CDR3 is built from 13 residues. Germline CDR1 and CDR2: SQVTM and ANQGSEA. The CDR3 DNA follows: TGCAGCGTTGCCGGACAGGGAGGCGAAAAACTGTTTTTT. Translation: CSVAGQGGEKLFF.

The sample holds one count of this clonotype. V gene TRBV20-1 combines with J gene TRBJ2-7; TRBD1 aligns across 8 bases. V trimming: 1 base; J trimming: 7 bases; junction bases outside the gene matches: 6. This CDR3 spans 13 amino acids. CDR1 is DFQATT, CDR2 SNEGSKA, per germline (reference sequence). The CDR3 loop reads CSARGQGAREQYF. Written as DNA, the CDR3 is TGCAGTGCTAGAGGTCAGGGGGCGCGGGAGCAGTACTTC.

Many counts were recorded for this clonotype. V and J are TRBV2 and TRBJ2-5; no firm D call. Germline V CDR1 and CDR2: SNHLY, FYNNEI. The length of the CDR3 is 14 residues. The V end was cut by 7 bases, the J end by 5 bases, with 17 bases between. The CDR3 protein is CASTPDILSETQYF. In nucleotides, the CDR3 is TGTGCCAGCACTCCTGATATTTTGTCGGAGACCCAGTACTTC.

This clonotype has a count of ten or more. The rearrangement joins TRBV7-9 to TRBJ1-4, with D unresolved. The ends were cut back, 1 base at V and 8 bases at J, with 14 bases in the middle. This CDR3 is 15 amino acids long. The germline gives CDR1 SEHNR, CDR2 FQNEAQ (reference sequence). The CDR3, as DNA: TGTGCCAGCAGCTTAGTCTCGGGTGTGGGGGAAAAACTGTTTTTT. It translates to CASSLVSGVGEKLFF. Filled out from reference TRBV7-9 and TRBJ1-4, the complete variable domain reads DTGVSQNPRHKITKRGQNVTFRCDPISEHNRLYWYRQTLGQGPEFLTYFQNEAQLEKSRLLSDRFSAERPKGSFSTLEIQRTEQGDSAMYLCASSLVSGVGEKLFFGSGTQLSVL.

This sequence joins TRBV20-1 and TRBJ2-5; 8 bases align to TRBD2. The CDR3 sequence is 14 residues long. Germline lookup yields CDR1 DFQATT and CDR2 SNEGSKA (reference sequence). V trimming: 3 bases; J trimming: 4 bases; junction bases outside the gene matches: 7. The CDR3: CSARGAGEGETQYF. CDR3 bases: TGCAGTGCTAGGGGAGCGGGGGAAGGAGAGACCCAGTACTTC.

Remarks on this clonotype: The junction and the germline gene differ at one end; a read error may be behind it. The chain is built from TRBV7-9 and TRBJ2-7; the match to TRBD2 covers 16 bases. CDR1 and CDR2 (germline): SEHNR, FQNEAQ (reference sequence). The CDR3 loop spans 16 amino acids. DNA for the CDR3: TGCGCCAGCAGCTTAGGGACTAGCGGGAGGGGATACGAGCAGTACTTC. Translating gives CASSLGTSGRGYEQYF.

This sequence joins TRBV5-5 and TRBJ1-2; possibly TRBD1 for D (5 bases). V was trimmed by 7 bases and J by 4 bases, leaving 20 bases between them. The germline CDR1 and CDR2 sequences are SGHKS and YYEKEE (reference sequence). This CDR3 region has 15 residues. The CDR3 reads CASLDQGGASYGYTF. In DNA form, the CDR3 reads TGTGCCAGCTTGGACCAGGGAGGGGCTAGCTATGGCTACACCTTC.

The V call is TRBV9, the J call TRBJ2-3; the match to TRBD2 covers 8 bases. With V trimmed by 1 base and J by 2 bases, 6 bases remained unmatched. CDR3 length: 16 amino acids. Germline CDR1 SGDLS, CDR2 YYNGEE. DNA of the CDR3: TGTGCCAGCAGCGTATTCGATAGCGGGGCCACAGATACGCAGTATTTT. This codes for CASSVFDSGATDTQYF.

This clonotype was counted at least ten times. The CDR3 DNA reads TGTGCCTGGAGTCCAGGGGGCGGGGGGGCATTCAGCGAGCAGTACTTC. This codes for CAWSPGGGGAFSEQYF. V and J are TRBV30 and TRBJ2-7, with D maybe TRBD2 (9 bases). The CDR3 consists of 16 residues. V was clipped by 2 bases and J by 6 bases, with 23 bases between them. The germline V gene has CDR1 GTSNPN and CDR2 SVGIG (reference sequence).

This clonotype was seen at least ten times. This rearrangement joins TRBV9 to TRBJ1-5, with D possibly TRBD1 on 6 matching bases. Deletions cut 4 bases from V and 5 bases from J, with 13 bases between. The CDR3 is made up of 14 amino acids. Germline loops: CDR1 SGDLS, CDR2 YYNGEE. For the CDR3, the DNA is TGTGCCAGCAGCCTAACAGGGTTCGATCAGCCCCAGCATTTT. Its translation is CASSLTGFDQPQHF.

In the case of this clonotype: The conserved phenylalanine or tryptophan normally closing the CDR3 is absent here, so this likely arose from a read error. This rearrangement joins TRBV12-3 or TRBV12-4 to TRBJ1-5; no clear D gene. This CDR3 is 16 amino acids long. The V end lost 3 bases, the J end lost 4 bases, and 16 bases lay between the germline ends. As DNA, the CDR3 is TGTGCCAGCAGTTTCAGCGATGGTCCACCTAATCAGCCCCAGCATCTT. Residues: CASSFSDGPPNQPQHL.